This entry describes one TCR beta chain. The antigen remains undetermined. Preparation of TRB cDNA libraries relied on 5' RACE carrying UMI labels. TCRdb re-called the 5' RACE reads and catalogs CDR3 proteins one per entry, DNA excluded. The sample has about 150,000 distinct CDR3 sequences. Naive CD8+ T cells were CD45RO-CCR7+CD27+CD95-. This CDR3 is built from 13 residues. Germline V gene lookup returns CDR1 GTSNPN and CDR2 SVGIG (reference sequence). The entry originates in a study of CXCR3-negative and CXCR3-positive naive CD8 T cells. Study-level findings and limits: Naive cells positive for CXCR3 carried more hydrophobic TRB CDR3s than CXCR3-negative ones.

This TCR was recovered from a human donor in good health. Some clones in this sample may be carry-over from other donors' samples. The rearrangement links TRBV30 to TRBJ2-1; TCRdb's assignment of TRBD2 cannot be checked, as there is no DNA. Sequencing was performed on naive CXCR3+ CD8+ T cells from blood. Subset denoted: CD45RO-CCR7+CD27+CD95- naive CD8+ T cells expressing CXCR3 (TNR3+). CDR3 protein: CAWGEGTSYEQFF.